The clone carrying this T cell receptor (beta chain) showed up many times. Its target is not known. The data were obtained in a study of T-cell reconstitution after alpha-beta-depleted transplantation in children. Unique molecular identifiers tagged the TCRbeta library. TCRdb called the PCR reads again in MiXCR, with one record for every CDR3 protein. This table has approximately 240,000 distinct CDR3 sequences, approximately 11% appearing once. V lost 4 bases and J lost 5, with 15 bases in between. CDR1 is MNHEY and CDR2 is SVGAGI in the germline V gene. This CDR3 has 15 residues. Study-wide findings and caveats: T-cell numbers and diversity one year post-transplant derived largely from freshly generated T cells.

Sample: PBMCs, taken before TCRalphabeta/CD19-depleted stem cell transplant. The TCR was taken from a child less than two years old with acute myeloid leukemia, due to receive a stem cell transplant. The chain has TRBV6-5 and TRBJ1-5, with D perhaps matching TRBD1 (6 bases). The CDR3 region has the DNA TGTGCCAGCAGTTTAAACAGGGAGGGCGATCAGCCCCAGCATTTT. Encoded protein: CASSLNREGDQPQHF.